The 19 T cell receptor beta chains listed next were all sequenced from one sample in a study of spatial heterogeneity in lung cancer. The sample's time point: blood at routine non-recurrence follow-up after resection. TCRdb fed the 5' RACE reads into MiXCR, producing one record per CDR3 protein. The sample records approximately 20,000 distinct CDR3 sequences, 9.2% being singletons. This material consisted of PBMCs, taken at follow-up. The receptor set was obtained from a male donor with early-stage non-small cell lung cancer.

This clonotype is large within its sample. The chain couples TRBV6-5 to TRBJ1-1; 8 bases fit TRBD1. V lost 0 bases and J lost 5; bases outside the gene matches: 20. Germline V lookup: CDR1 MNHEY, CDR2 SVGAGI. The CDR3 loop spans 20 amino acids. The DNA of the CDR3 is TGTGCCAGCAGTTACTCGAGTCCCCCATGGACAGGGTCCCCGTGGACTGAAGCTTTCTTT. Its protein is CASSYSSPPWTGSPWTEAFF.

This chain joins TRBV7-6 and TRBJ2-1; 10 bases fit TRBD2. The CDR3 is made up of 16 amino acids. J was trimmed by 7 bases and V by 2 bases; bases with no gene match: 8. Germline values: CDR1 SGHVS, CDR2 FNYEAQ. CDR3 DNA: TGTGCCAGCAGCTTAAGGAGCGGGAGGGCCGAAAATGAGCAGTTCTTC. Translation gives CASSLRSGRAENEQFF.

V and J are TRBV7-9 and TRBJ2-1; TRBD2 matches 9 bases. CDR3 size: 16 residues. With V trimmed by 4 bases and J by 2 bases, 6 bases remained unmatched. Germline V gene sequence: CDR1 SEHNR, CDR2 FQNEAQ (reference sequence). The CDR3 spells CASSSGLATPYNEQFF. For the CDR3, the DNA is TGTGCCAGCAGCTCCGGACTAGCGACACCCTACAATGAGCAGTTCTTC.

The V gene is TRBV7-2, the J gene TRBJ2-7, with 7 bases that match TRBD2. There are 14 residues in the CDR3. The V gene end was trimmed by 4 bases and the J gene end by 2 bases; junction bases not matched to a gene: 5. The V gene's germline CDR1 is SGHTA and CDR2 FQGNSA. The CDR3 reads CASSSLAGTYEQYF. For the CDR3, the DNA is TGTGCCAGCAGCTCCTTAGCGGGCACCTACGAGCAGTACTTC.

DNA of the CDR3: TGCGCCAGCAGCACCCTGAGGGATACGCAGTATTTT. Amino acid sequence: CASSTLRDTQYF. The chain combines TRBV5-1 with TRBJ2-3; D call uncertain. This CDR3 has 12 amino acids. V lost 4 bases to trimming and J lost 6 bases, with 9 bases between them. CDR1 is SGHRS and CDR2 is YFSETQ in the germline V gene.

This clonotype was counted a few times. This chain joins TRBV7-6 and TRBJ2-5, with 12 bases matching TRBD2. The CDR3 spans 18 residues. The trim removed 1 base at V and 0 bases at J, leaving 6 bases unmatched. Germline CDR1 SGHVS, CDR2 FNYEAQ. The CDR3 here is CASSLGPGLAGNQETQYF. The CDR3 region has the DNA TGTGCCAGCAGCTTAGGTCCGGGACTAGCGGGCAACCAAGAGACCCAGTACTTC. The variable domain in full, with the rest retrieved from reference TRBV7-6 and TRBJ2-5, is GAGVSQSPRYKVTKRGQDVALRCDPISGHVSLYWYRQALGQGPEFLTYFNYEAQQDKSGLPNDRFSAERPEGSISTLTIQRTEQRDSAMYRCASSLGPGLAGNQETQYFGPGTRLLVL.

This clonotype was counted many times. The rearrangement links TRBV18 to TRBJ2-3; 7 nucleotides match TRBD2. With 3 bases clipped from V and 3 bases from J, the junction kept 9 bases outside the gene matches. The CDR3 contains 16 residues. Germline assignment: CDR1 KGHSH and CDR2 LQKENI. The CDR3 DNA reads as TGTGCCAGCTCACCGGAGCGGGGATATAGGACAGATACGCAGTATTTT. Translation: CASSPERGYRTDTQYF.

This clonotype was recorded many times. This could be a read error, since a much larger clone is one nucleotide away. This chain links TRBV6-1 with TRBJ2-3; the D gene could be TRBD1 or TRBD2 (5 bases each). From germline, CDR1 is MNHNS and CDR2 SASEGT. V was cut by 1 base and J by 4 bases, with 6 bases left in between. The CDR3 extends over 13 amino acids. This chain's CDR3 is CASSEGGADTQYF. The CDR3 DNA follows: TGTGCCAGCAGTGAAGGAGGGGCAGATACGCAGTATTTT.

This clonotype is deemed medium-sized (0.01 to 0.1%). The chain couples TRBV30 to TRBJ1-6; unclear D gene. CDR1 is GTSNPN and CDR2 is SVGIG in the germline V gene (reference sequence). V lost 7 bases, J lost 3 bases, and 13 bases lay in between. The CDR3 has 14 residues. The CDR3 sequence: CAYRTGFYNSPLHF. The CDR3 DNA follows: TGTGCCTACCGGACGGGCTTCTATAATTCACCCCTCCACTTT.

The chain has TRBV24-1 and TRBJ2-5; D gene uncertain. This CDR3 is built from 12 residues. Germline CDR1 KGHDR, CDR2 SFDVKD. Trimming removed 0 bases from V and 5 bases from J, with 3 bases in between. The CDR3 coding sequence is TGTGCCACCAGTGATTTGGGGGAGACCCAGTACTTC. This sequence encodes CATSDLGETQYF.

Many counts were recorded for this clonotype. This chain links TRBV6-6 with TRBJ1-5; no clear D gene. Trimming removed 4 bases at V and 4 bases at J, with 11 bases between. Germline V gene lookup returns CDR1 MNHNY and CDR2 SVGAGI (reference sequence). This CDR3 contains 14 residues. CDR3 amino acids: CASSSGMENQPQHF. The CDR3 nucleotides read TGTGCCAGCAGTTCGGGCATGGAGAATCAGCCCCAGCATTTT.

This clonotype appeared a few times. CDR3 sequence: CASSPLGDYLVSYEQYF. The CDR3 DNA is TGTGCCAGCAGCCCCTTGGGGGACTACCTCGTCTCCTACGAGCAGTACTTC. This chain joins TRBV3-2 and TRBJ2-7; the table's D call TRBD2 went unverified against the DNA. TRBV3-2 is deemed a pseudogene. The length of the CDR3 is 17 residues.

The table lists this clonotype with many counts. The chain joins TRBV4-2 to TRBJ2-1; no reliable D call. The CDR3 is 15 residues long. From germline, CDR1 is LGHNA and CDR2 YNFKEQ. Trimming stripped 0 bases from V and 4 bases from J, with 10 bases between. CDR3 bases: TGTGCCAGCAGCCAAGACCCCAGTGATTACAATGAGCAGTTCTTC. Translation gives CASSQDPSDYNEQFF.

As concerns this clonotype: A much larger clone differs from this one at a single base, so this may be a read error. The CDR3 nucleotides are TGTGCCAGCAGTTTAGGCCCAGAAAATCAGTCCCAGCATTTT. Translating gives CASSLGPENQSQHF. This chain links TRBV12-3 or TRBV12-4 with TRBJ1-5; D is ambiguous. The CDR3 runs to 14 residues.

A few counts support this clonotype. The chain links TRBV29-1 to TRBJ2-1, with 7 bases fitting TRBD1. This CDR3 is 11 amino acids long. Per the germline V gene, CDR1 is SQVTM and CDR2 is ANQGSEA. The ends lost 6 bases at V and 6 bases at J; junction bases unmatched: 2. CDR3: CSVGTVNEQFF. In DNA, the CDR3 is TGCAGCGTAGGGACAGTCAATGAGCAGTTCTTC.

This clonotype came up many times. The rearrangement uses TRBV20-1 and TRBJ1-5, with D possibly TRBD1 on 6 matching bases. Trimming left V 4 bases short and J 8 bases short, with 21 bases between. The CDR3 contains 15 residues. The germline CDR1 and CDR2 sequences are DFQATT and SNEGSKA (reference sequence). The CDR3 reads CSAKAGDGESEPQHF. CDR3 nucleotides: TGCAGTGCTAAAGCAGGGGATGGAGAGTCGGAGCCCCAGCATTTT.

This clonotype was found many times. DNA for the CDR3: TGTGCCAGCAGTTTAGGGACTAGCGGGTCCTGGGGGCAGTTCTTC. Protein: CASSLGTSGSWGQFF. The V and J genes are TRBV28 and TRBJ2-1; 12 positions match TRBD2. Germline V CDR1 and CDR2: MDHEN, SYDVKM. The V gene end was trimmed by 2 bases and the J gene end by 12 bases; junction bases not matched to a gene: 8. The CDR3 is made up of 15 amino acids.

The table lists this clonotype with a few counts. The gene calls are TRBV20-1 and TRBJ2-5, with D unclear. V lost 2 bases and J 7 bases, leaving 14 bases between the germline ends. CDR1 is DFQATT and CDR2 is SNEGSKA in the germline V gene (reference sequence). This CDR3 region has 13 residues. The CDR3 nucleotides are TGCAGTGCTAGATCACCTGACGTTGGGACCCAGTACTTC. It translates to CSARSPDVGTQYF.

DNA for the CDR3: TGTGCCAGCGGGAGGGCTAGCGGGAGGGCCTATGAGCAGTTCTTC. As protein: CASGRASGRAYEQFF. The chain joins TRBV28 to TRBJ2-1; 12 positions agree with TRBD2. This CDR3 spans 15 amino acids. CDR1 is MDHEN, CDR2 SYDVKM, per germline. V trimming: 8 bases; J trimming: 8 bases; junction bases outside the gene matches: 10. Filled out from reference TRBV28 and TRBJ2-1, the complete variable domain reads DVKVTQSSRYLVKRTGEKVFLECVQDMDHENMFWYRQDPGLGLRLIYFSYDVKMKEKGDIPEGYSVSREKKERFSLILESASTNQTSMYLCASGRASGRAYEQFFGPGTRLTVL.